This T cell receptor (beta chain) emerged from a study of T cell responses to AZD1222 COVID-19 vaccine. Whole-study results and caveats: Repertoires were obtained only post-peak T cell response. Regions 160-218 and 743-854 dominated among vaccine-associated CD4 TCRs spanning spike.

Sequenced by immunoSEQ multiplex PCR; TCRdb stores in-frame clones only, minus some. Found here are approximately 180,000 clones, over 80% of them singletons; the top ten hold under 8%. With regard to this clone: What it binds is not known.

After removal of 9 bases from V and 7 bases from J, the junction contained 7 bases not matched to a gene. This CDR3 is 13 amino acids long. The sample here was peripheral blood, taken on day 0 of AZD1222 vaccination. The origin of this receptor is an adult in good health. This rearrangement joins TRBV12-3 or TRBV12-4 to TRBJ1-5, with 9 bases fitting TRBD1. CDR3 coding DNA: TGTGCCAGTACAGGGGGCGCAGGGCAGCCCCAGCATTTT. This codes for CASTGGAGQPQHF.